This T cell receptor beta chain was documented in a study of blood T cell repertoires in COVID-19. Study-wide background: Samples taken during acute and convalescent COVID-19 were collected in the United States, Italy and Spain. From T cells, B-cell-depleted T cells, or PBMCs came the material, which was cDNA or gDNA.

It was during active infection that Seattle patients were enrolled and then longitudinally followed. Germline trimming cut 0 bases from V and 7 bases from J; bases unmatched to any gene: 6. The CDR3 is 15 amino acids. The V gene's germline CDR1 is SEHNR and CDR2 FQNEAQ (reference sequence). In the authors' workflow: The authors estimated nucleated cell counts from reference gene primer amplification. Assay: immunoSEQ multiplex PCR; the TCRdb copy retains only in-frame clones and omits some. V and J calls and clone size are those listed in that table; D and trimming were worked out from the DNA. The sample carries roughly 260,000 clones, about 88% recorded once.

The chain is built from TRBV7-9 and TRBJ2-7; 10 bases fit TRBD2. The clonotype comes from a woman aged 25-40 years with COVID-19, enrolled during active disease. The material sequenced was peripheral blood. CDR3 in DNA: TGTGCCAGCAGCTTAGCCCTAGCGGGAGTATCGGAGCAGTACTTC. Translation gives CASSLALAGVSEQYF.